Listed here are 28 T cell receptor beta chains from one sample, sequenced in a study of T-cell reconstitution after alpha-beta-depleted transplantation in children. Unique molecular identifiers tagged the TCRbeta library. MiXCR, run by TCRdb on the PCR reads, gives a single entry per CDR3 protein. The sample holds about 310,000 distinct CDR3 sequences, approximately 23% seen once. The sample consisted of PBMCs, mostly from graft donor cells, taken 180 days after TCRalphabeta/CD19-depleted stem cell transplant. These receptors were collected from a male patient between 10 and 17 years old who had a stem cell transplant for acute lymphoblastic leukemia, so the T cells may come from the graft donor.

The V call is TRBV12-3 or TRBV12-4, the J call TRBJ1-2; TRBD1 aligns across 7 bases. Trimming took 5 bases from V and 7 from J; bases not matched to a gene: 10. This CDR3 comprises 14 residues. The CDR3 nucleotides are TGTGCCAGCAGTCCGACAGGGATGACGAGTGGCTACACCTTC. It specifies CASSPTGMTSGYTF.

The rearrangement uses TRBV7-8 and TRBJ2-5; TRBD2 aligns across 8 bases. The germline CDR1 and CDR2 sequences are SGHVS and FQNEAQ. V was pared by 7 bases and J by 5 bases, with 18 bases of the junction left unmatched. The CDR3 length is 17 residues. In DNA form, the CDR3 reads TGTGCCAGCATTCCTAGGCCCGGGACTAGTAAGGCGGAGACCCAGTACTTC. Protein: CASIPRPGTSKAETQYF.

This chain links TRBV2 with TRBJ2-5; possibly TRBD2 for D (6 bases). V was pared by 7 bases and J by 5 bases, with 17 bases between. Germline assignment: CDR1 SNHLY and CDR2 FYNNEI. This CDR3 comprises 14 residues. Written as DNA, the CDR3 is TGTGCCAGCATGGGGAGGCCCAACGGGGAGACCCAGTACTTC. The encoded protein is CASMGRPNGETQYF.

This clonotype has at least ten counts. The chain uses TRBV12-3 or TRBV12-4 and TRBJ2-1; D might be TRBD1 or TRBD2, each matching 6 bases. The CDR3 is 15 amino acids. Trimming pared 3 bases from V and 8 bases from J, leaving 17 bases between. In DNA, the CDR3 is TGTGCCAGCAGTTTCCGCCGAGGGGGGCTCGATGAGCAGTTCTTC. Protein sequence: CASSFRRGGLDEQFF.

Only a few counts were recorded for this clonotype. This rearrangement joins TRBV5-1 to TRBJ1-1, with D possibly TRBD1 on 6 matching bases. Germline V CDR1 and CDR2: SGHRS, YFSETQ. The CDR3 contains 16 residues. V was cut by 4 bases and J by 0 bases, with 16 bases left in between. The CDR3 DNA is TGCGCCAGCAGCCCTTTCCGGGACACTATGAACACTGAAGCTTTCTTT. Its protein product is CASSPFRDTMNTEAFF.

Only a few counts were recorded for this clonotype. V gene TRBV20-1 combines with J gene TRBJ2-1; 12 bases align to TRBD2. Germline CDR1 reads DFQATT; CDR2 reads SNEGSKA (reference sequence). The CDR3 loop spans 19 amino acids. V was pared by 0 bases and J by 1 base, with 10 bases of the junction left unmatched. DNA for the CDR3: TGCAGTGCTAGAGATCTCCTAGCGGGAGGGAGGTTTTCCTACAATGAGCAGTTCTTC. Protein sequence: CSARDLLAGGRFSYNEQFF.

The chain has TRBV28 and TRBJ1-5; the D gene is possibly TRBD1 (5 bases). The V gene lost 3 bases and the J gene lost 6 bases, with 15 bases spanning the gap. The CDR3 spans 15 residues. Germline lookup yields CDR1 MDHEN and CDR2 SYDVKM. The CDR3 coding sequence is TGTGCCAGCAGTTTGTCCCGGCAGGGAGGTCAGCCCCAGCATTTT. Its translation: CASSLSRQGGQPQHF.

The chain couples TRBV20-1 to TRBJ2-7; 9 bases align to TRBD1. The CDR3 is 17 amino acids. Germline loops: CDR1 DFQATT, CDR2 SNEGSKA (reference sequence). The V gene end was trimmed by 1 base and the J gene end by 3 bases; junction bases not matched to a gene: 13. In nucleotides, the CDR3 is TGCAGTGCTAGAGTATTCCGGGACAGGGAACTTAACTACGAGCAGTACTTC. This sequence encodes CSARVFRDRELNYEQYF.

The V call is TRBV9, the J call TRBJ2-5; D tentatively fits TRBD1 or TRBD2 (5 bases each). Looked up from germline, CDR1 is SGDLS and CDR2 is YYNGEE. Trimming stripped 4 bases from V and 9 bases from J, with 22 bases between. CDR3 length: 15 residues. CDR3 sequence reads: CASSILEGPAGAQYF. In nucleotides, the CDR3 is TGTGCCAGCAGCATTCTTGAGGGACCCGCAGGAGCCCAGTACTTC.

This clonotype was seen many times. The chain carries TRBV5-1 and TRBJ2-1, with D perhaps assigned TRBD1 or TRBD2 (5 bases each). The CDR3 is 16 residues long. Germline CDR1 and CDR2: SGHRS and YFSETQ. Trimming took off 1 base at V and 7 bases at J, with 18 bases between the two ends. The CDR3 spells CASSLWRGVVGNEQFF. As DNA, the CDR3 is TGCGCCAGCAGCTTGTGGCGAGGGGTAGTCGGAAATGAGCAGTTCTTC. Full variable domain (remainder filled in from reference TRBV5-1 and TRBJ2-1): KAGVTQTPRYLIKTRGQQVTLSCSPISGHRSVSWYQQTPGQGLQFLFEYFSETQRNKGNFPGRFSGRQFSNSRSEMNVSTLELGDSALYLCASSLWRGVVGNEQFFGPGTRLTVL.

The genes are TRBV6-1 and TRBJ1-5; D remains ambiguous. The CDR3 totals 14 residues. The V and J ends lost 5 bases and 0 bases respectively, with 8 bases between them. Germline V lookup: CDR1 MNHNS, CDR2 SASEGT. The CDR3 sequence: CASSPEYSNQPQHF. The CDR3 DNA sequence: TGTGCCAGCAGTCCAGAATATAGCAATCAGCCCCAGCATTTT.

The genes are TRBV20-1 and TRBJ2-7; the match to TRBD2 covers 9 bases. The junction had 6 bases not matched to a gene; V was cut back by 0 bases and J by 3 bases. Per germline, CDR1 DFQATT and CDR2 SNEGSKA (reference sequence). This CDR3 has 15 residues. This chain's CDR3 is CSARDFSGGNYEQYF. The CDR3 bases are TGCAGTGCTAGAGATTTTAGCGGGGGAAACTACGAGCAGTACTTC.

This rearrangement joins TRBV19 to TRBJ2-1, with D perhaps matching TRBD2 (5 bases). Germline V lookup: CDR1 LNHDA, CDR2 SQIVND (reference sequence). V was pared by 7 bases and J by 3 bases, with 13 bases between. The CDR3 runs 14 residues. This CDR3 is CASKEEALYNEQFF. The DNA of the CDR3 is TGTGCCAGTAAGGAGGAGGCCCTCTACAATGAGCAGTTCTTC.

This clonotype has only a few counts. The V and J genes are TRBV25-1 and TRBJ1-1, with 8 bases aligning to TRBD1. Germline assignment: CDR1 MGHDK and CDR2 SYGVNS. Trimming at V came to 7 bases and at J to 4 bases, leaving 5 bases not matched to a gene. This CDR3 is 13 amino acids long. The CDR3 bases are TGTGCCAGCACCTGGACAGGGTTCACTGAAGCTTTCTTT. The encoded protein is CASTWTGFTEAFF.

This clonotype has a handful of counts. The chain recombines TRBV11-1 with TRBJ2-6; 8 bases line up with TRBD2. The V segment lost 5 bases and the J segment 0 bases; nucleotides outside the gene matches: 12. From germline, CDR1 is SGHAT and CDR2 FQDESV (reference sequence). There are 19 residues in the CDR3. The CDR3 DNA follows: TGTGCCAGCAGCCTCGGACTAGCCGGTCTACACTCTGGGGCCAACGTCCTGACTTTC. This encodes CASSLGLAGLHSGANVLTF.

This clonotype has a handful of counts. This rearrangement joins TRBV6-1 to TRBJ2-5, with TRBD2 identical over 7 bases. Trimming at V came to 3 bases and at J to 3 bases, leaving 4 bases not matched to a gene. This CDR3 contains 14 residues. CDR1 and CDR2 (germline): MNHNS, SASEGT. The CDR3: CASSEIGGEETQYF. CDR3 coding DNA: TGTGCCAGCAGTGAGATTGGGGGGGAAGAGACCCAGTACTTC.

There are a few counts of this clonotype. V and J are TRBV6-2 or TRBV6-3 and TRBJ2-1; the D gene is possibly TRBD1 (5 bases). CDR3 length: 12 residues. Trimming took 5 bases from V and 12 from J, leaving 14 bases between them. Per the germline V gene, CDR1 is MNHEY and CDR2 is SVGEGT. CDR3 in amino acids: CASSTPQGGQFF. The CDR3 region has the DNA TGTGCCAGCAGTACCCCGCAGGGTGGGCAGTTCTTC.

CDR3 residues: CASSFSSRDRVLDNTIYF. CDR3 sequence (DNA): TGCGCCAGCAGCTTCTCTTCCCGGGACAGGGTTCTGGACAACACCATATATTTT. The chain couples TRBV5-1 to TRBJ1-3; 9 positions match TRBD1. The CDR3 spans 18 residues. Germline V gene data show CDR1 as SGHRS and CDR2 as YFSETQ. V gave up 2 bases and J gave up 7 bases; unmatched junction bases: 16.

The chain uses TRBV5-6 and TRBJ2-7, with 10 bases aligning to TRBD1. The germline V gene encodes CDR1 SGHDT and CDR2 YYEEEE. CDR3 length: 15 residues. V shed 5 bases and J 2 bases; nucleotides not matched to a gene: 7. In DNA, the CDR3 is TGTGCCAGCAGAGCGGACAGGGGGATTCCCTACGAGCAGTACTTC. It translates to CASRADRGIPYEQYF.

J is TRBJ2-7 and V is TRBV20-1; 8 bases are a match to TRBD2. The CDR3 length is 14 residues. The germline V gene has CDR1 DFQATT and CDR2 SNEGSKA (reference sequence). The trim removed 3 bases at V and 0 bases at J, leaving 4 bases unmatched. In DNA, the CDR3 is TGCAGTGCTAGGCCAGGGACTAGCTCCTACGAGCAGTACTTC. Translation gives CSARPGTSSYEQYF.

V is TRBV7-9 and J is TRBJ1-4, with no clear D. The CDR3 runs to 16 residues. Trimming cost V 1 base and J 7 bases, with 16 bases left between them. CDR1 is SEHNR, CDR2 FQNEAQ, per germline (reference sequence). The CDR3 coding sequence is TGTGCCAGCAGCTTAGTCGCTGGCCCATTGGCTGAAAAACTGTTTTTT. This encodes CASSLVAGPLAEKLFF.

The chain has TRBV7-8 and TRBJ2-1, with 8 positions matching TRBD2. Germline values: CDR1 SGHVS, CDR2 FQNEAQ. This CDR3 contains 17 residues. With V trimmed by 5 bases and J by 1 base, 10 bases remained unmatched. The CDR3 bases are TGTGCCAGCAGCAGAATAGGACTAGCCCTATCCTACAATGAGCAGTTCTTC. It specifies CASSRIGLALSYNEQFF.

The V gene is TRBV5-1, the J gene TRBJ1-2; 10 nucleotides align to TRBD1. The trim removed 6 bases at V and 7 bases at J, leaving 6 bases unmatched. This CDR3 contains 13 residues. The V gene's germline CDR1 is SGHRS and CDR2 YFSETQ. The CDR3 region has the DNA TGCGCCAGCACTCGGGACAGGGGACTTGGCTACACCTTC. Protein sequence: CASTRDRGLGYTF.

This clonotype came up a few times. The rearrangement joins TRBV25-1 to TRBJ2-2; weak D call: TRBD1 (5 bases). The ends were cut back, 1 base at V and 6 bases at J, with 9 bases in the middle. Germline V gene data show CDR1 as MGHDK and CDR2 as SYGVNS. The CDR3 is 14 amino acids. The CDR3: CASSESWGAGELFF. CDR3 DNA: TGTGCCAGCAGTGAATCTTGGGGCGCCGGGGAGCTGTTTTTT.

The chain employs TRBV5-1 and TRBJ2-2, with 11 bases matching TRBD2. This CDR3 spans 18 amino acids. The V segment lost 1 base and the J segment 0 bases; nucleotides outside the gene matches: 5. Germline-derived CDR1 and CDR2 are SGHRS and YFSETQ. CDR3 protein: CASSLFLAGGSNTGELFF. CDR3 sequence (DNA): TGCGCCAGCAGCTTGTTTCTAGCGGGAGGATCGAACACCGGGGAGCTGTTTTTT.

The rearrangement uses TRBV11-2 and TRBJ2-7; TRBD1 aligns across 10 bases. The CDR3 sequence is 15 residues long. CDR1 SGHAT and CDR2 FQNNGV come from the germline V gene. With V trimmed by 3 bases and J by 4 bases, 6 bases remained unmatched. CDR3 DNA: TGTGCCAGCAGCTTCTCGACAGGGGGCGATTACGAGCAGTACTTC. Translating it yields CASSFSTGGDYEQYF.

This clonotype was counted only a few times. In DNA form, the CDR3 reads TGTGCCAGCAGCTTAGCGGCTGGACTAGGAGATACGCAGTATTTT. Translation: CASSLAAGLGDTQYF. This rearrangement joins TRBV7-6 to TRBJ2-3; 7 nucleotides match TRBD2. The CDR3 loop spans 15 amino acids. V trimming: 0 bases; J trimming: 5 bases; junction bases outside the gene matches: 5. Looked up from germline, CDR1 is SGHVS and CDR2 is FNYEAQ.

This clonotype was observed a handful of times. The gene calls are TRBV10-3 and TRBJ2-5; 16 bases fit TRBD2. The J segment lost 4 bases and the V segment lost 3 bases, leaving 17 bases of the junction unmatched. The CDR3 covers 21 residues. The germline V gene encodes CDR1 ENHRY and CDR2 SYGVKD. For the CDR3, the DNA is TGTGCCATCAGTGAAGGGGGACTAGCGGGAGGGCCTTGGGGGTCGTCAGAGACCCAGTACTTC. Its translation: CAISEGGLAGGPWGSSETQYF.